These 25 T cell receptor beta chains originate from one sample sequenced in a study of blood T cell repertoires in COVID-19. Repertoires were generated with immunoSEQ multiplex PCR, while TCRdb's copy carries only in-frame clones and drops some. The profile shows fewer than 300,000 clones, more than 70% of them singletons. Sequenced material: peripheral blood. The source is a woman under 30 with acute or convalescent COVID-19.

The chain employs TRBV18 and TRBJ2-1; D is possibly TRBD2 (5 bases). This CDR3 is built from 15 residues. CDR1 and CDR2 (germline): KGHSH, LQKENI. V was cut by 3 bases and J by 6 bases, with 15 bases left in between. CDR3 coding DNA: TGTGCCAGCTCACCGAGCCCCGGGGTGGGCAATGAGCAGTTCTTC. This codes for CASSPSPGVGNEQFF.

The V and J genes are TRBV14 and TRBJ1-3; 7 bases are shared with TRBD1. The ends lost 4 bases at V and 4 bases at J; junction bases unmatched: 10. CDR1 and CDR2 from the germline V gene are SGHDN and FVKESK. CDR3 length: 16 residues. CDR3 protein: CASSLGQSLPGNTIYF. The CDR3 coding sequence is TGTGCCAGCAGCCTGGGACAGAGTCTGCCGGGAAACACCATATATTTT. Together with reference TRBV14 and TRBJ1-3, the CDR3 gives the full variable domain: EAGVTQFPSHSVIEKGQTVTLRCDPISGHDNLYWYRRVMGKEIKFLLHFVKESKQDESGMPNNRFLAERTGGTYSTLKVQPAELEDSGVYFCASSLGQSLPGNTIYFGEGSWLTVV.

In its sample, this clone was seen once. The chain couples TRBV18 to TRBJ2-7, with 8 bases aligning to TRBD1. V shed 6 bases, J shed 6 bases, and the junction held 10 bases outside the gene matches. From germline, CDR1 is KGHSH and CDR2 LQKENI. The length of the CDR3 is 14 residues. CDR3: CASSHGQGSVEQYF. The CDR3 DNA reads TGTGCCAGCTCCCACGGACAGGGTTCCGTCGAGCAGTACTTC.

This clone showed up just a few times. This sequence joins TRBV5-8 and TRBJ1-5; a weak D match, TRBD1 (5 bases). The V end was cut by 0 bases, the J end by 3 bases, with 10 bases between. The CDR3 totals 15 residues. Per the germline V gene, CDR1 is SGHTS and CDR2 is YDEGEE. CDR3 bases: TGTGCCAGCAGCTTGGACCCAGGGATCAATCAGCCCCAGCATTTT. Amino acids: CASSLDPGINQPQHF.

The V and J genes are TRBV9 and TRBJ2-7; no definite D call. Trimming cost V 1 base and J 6 bases, with 14 bases left between them. The CDR3 is 14 residues long. Germline CDR1 and CDR2: SGDLS and YYNGEE. In DNA, the CDR3 is TGTGCCAGCAGCGTATCCCCCTCCGAGCTCGAGCAGTACTTC. As protein: CASSVSPSELEQYF.

The chain combines TRBV18 with TRBJ1-1; the D is unclear. The CDR3 contains 16 residues. Germline loops: CDR1 KGHSH, CDR2 LQKENI. V was pared by 4 bases and J by 0 bases, with 15 bases between. The CDR3 here is CASSQGGPPLNTEAFF. The CDR3, as DNA: TGTGCCAGCTCACAGGGAGGGCCCCCGCTGAACACTGAAGCTTTCTTT.

This chain joins TRBV2 and TRBJ1-5; TRBD1 agrees at 9 bases. V lost 2 bases, J lost 7 bases, and 6 bases stayed unmatched. Germline V gene data show CDR1 as SNHLY and CDR2 as FYNNEI. This CDR3 has 15 amino acids. The CDR3 reads CASSELGQGSQPQHF. CDR3 sequence (DNA): TGTGCCAGCAGTGAATTGGGACAGGGATCCCAGCCCCAGCATTTT.

This rearrangement joins TRBV27 to TRBJ2-1; D is unclear. Germline lookup yields CDR1 MNHEY and CDR2 SMNVEV (reference sequence). The V end was cut by 3 bases, the J end by 9 bases, with 12 bases between. The CDR3 has 13 residues. CDR3 nucleotides: TGTGCCAGCAGTTTTGGAGTCTTGGGTGAGCAGTTCTTC. It yields the protein CASSFGVLGEQFF.

This clone was counted between two and nine times. The rearrangement links TRBV14 to TRBJ2-1; D gene uncertain. V lost 0 bases to trimming and J lost 7 bases, with 7 bases between them. Germline V gene data show CDR1 as SGHDN and CDR2 as FVKESK. This CDR3 contains 13 residues. In DNA, the CDR3 is TGTGCCAGCAGCCAAGATCTACTAAATGAGCAGTTCTTC. Residues: CASSQDLLNEQFF.

The chain recombines TRBV28 with TRBJ1-3; D remains unclear. Trimming cost V 4 bases and J 0 bases, with 16 bases left between them. Per the germline V gene, CDR1 is MDHEN and CDR2 is SYDVKM. The CDR3 is 17 amino acids. CDR3 in DNA: TGTGCCAGCAGTTCACGGCAGCGTCCTCTCTCTGGAAACACCATATATTTT. It codes for CASSSRQRPLSGNTIYF.

The chain has TRBV9 and TRBJ2-1; 12 bases agree with TRBD1. CDR3 length: 16 amino acids. The V and J ends lost 0 bases and 8 bases, in that order; junction bases with no gene match: 6. Germline CDR1 SGDLS, CDR2 YYNGEE. The CDR3, as DNA: TGTGCCAGCAGCGTAGTCGGGACAGGGGGCAGGGATGAGCAGTTCTTC. Protein sequence: CASSVVGTGGRDEQFF.

The chain links TRBV18 to TRBJ2-7; 7 bases map to TRBD2. The CDR3 length is 14 residues. Looked up from germline, CDR1 is KGHSH and CDR2 is LQKENI. V lost 4 bases and J lost 3; bases outside the gene matches: 6. The CDR3 nucleotides are TGTGCCAGCTCACTAACGACTAGCCTCTACGAGCAGTACTTC. Residues: CASSLTTSLYEQYF.

This clone appeared a single time. Other nucleotide sequences from this sample produce the same CDR3. The chain joins TRBV5-1 to TRBJ2-3, with TRBD1 identical over 9 bases. There are 14 residues in the CDR3. CDR1 is SGHRS, CDR2 YFSETQ, per germline. V dropped 3 bases and J dropped 3; count of bases not matched to a gene: 2. CDR3 region: CASSSGTGTDTQYF. Written as DNA, the CDR3 is TGCGCCAGCAGCTCCGGGACAGGGACAGATACGCAGTATTTT.

The rearrangement joins TRBV4-1 to TRBJ1-4; D uncertain. CDR3 size: 15 residues. CDR1 is MGHRA, CDR2 YSYEKL, per germline. The germline V and J ends were trimmed by 1 base and 7 bases, with 13 bases remaining between them. CDR3 protein: CASSQGEGRREKLFF. The CDR3 region has the DNA TGCGCCAGCAGCCAAGGTGAGGGTCGGCGTGAAAAACTGTTTTTT.

This clone was seen just once. The chain carries TRBV5-1 and TRBJ1-1; TRBD1 matches at 7 bases. Per germline, CDR1 SGHRS and CDR2 YFSETQ. J gave up 6 bases and V 4 bases, and 9 bases lay outside the gene matches. This CDR3 contains 14 residues. Here the CDR3 DNA reads TGCGCCAGCAGCCCCAGGACAGGAGGGTCTGAAGCTTTCTTT. Translating it yields CASSPRTGGSEAFF.

This chain uses TRBV27 with TRBJ1-5; perhaps TRBD1 as D (5 bases). Trimming took off 2 bases at V and 4 bases at J, with 9 bases between the two ends. Germline CDR1 is MNHEY and CDR2 is SMNVEV (reference sequence). This CDR3 is 14 amino acids long. The CDR3 loop is CASSLRGRNQPQHF. The CDR3 DNA sequence: TGTGCCAGCAGTTTAAGGGGTCGGAATCAGCCCCAGCATTTT.

The V and J genes are TRBV5-4 and TRBJ2-7; TRBD2 matches at 10 bases. With V trimmed by 4 bases and J by 3 bases, 7 bases remained unmatched. CDR1 and CDR2 (germline): SGHNT, YYREEE (reference sequence). CDR3 length: 15 amino acids. In DNA form, the CDR3 reads TGTGCCAGCAGCCCCGGGACTAGCGAGGTCTACGAGCAGTACTTC. Residues: CASSPGTSEVYEQYF. The entire variable domain, with the rest obtained from reference TRBV5-4 and TRBJ2-7, is as follows: ETGVTQSPTHLIKTRGQQVTLRCSSQSGHNTVSWYQQALGQGPQFIFQYYREEENGRGNFPPRFSGLQFPNYSSELNVNALELDDSALYLCASSPGTSEVYEQYFGPGTRLTVT.

The chain joins TRBV7-8 to TRBJ1-1, with D uncertain. CDR3 length: 13 residues. V gave up 5 bases and J gave up 5 bases, with 12 bases separating them. Germline V gene lookup returns CDR1 SGHVS and CDR2 FQNEAQ. The CDR3 is CASSGGMVTEAFF. Here the CDR3 DNA reads TGTGCCAGCAGCGGCGGGATGGTGACTGAAGCTTTCTTT.

V usage is TRBV19 and J usage is TRBJ1-1, with 8 positions matching TRBD1. This CDR3 spans 13 amino acids. Unmatched junction bases numbered 9, after V lost 9 bases and J lost 6 bases. Germline V lookup: CDR1 LNHDA, CDR2 SQIVND (reference sequence). CDR3 sequence reads: CASNTDRGAEAFF. Here the CDR3 DNA reads TGTGCCAGCAACACCGACAGGGGCGCTGAAGCTTTCTTT.

V and J are TRBV18 and TRBJ2-7; no firm D call. Deletions cut 0 bases from V and 2 bases from J, with 8 bases between. CDR3 length equals 14 residues. The germline V gene encodes CDR1 KGHSH and CDR2 LQKENI. For the CDR3, the DNA is TGTGCCAGCTCACCACCGGGCAAGGCCTACGAGCAGTACTTC. Residues: CASSPPGKAYEQYF. The entire variable domain, with the rest obtained from reference TRBV18 and TRBJ2-7, is as follows: NAGVMQNPRHLVRRRGQEARLRCSPMKGHSHVYWYRQLPEEGLKFMVYLQKENIIDESGMPKERFSAEFPKEGPSILRIQQVVRGDSAAYFCASSPPGKAYEQYFGPGTRLTVT.

The rearrangement links TRBV7-2 to TRBJ2-5; TRBD2 agrees at 10 bases. Trimming cost V 4 bases and J 5 bases; bases outside gene matches: 4. CDR1 is SGHTA, CDR2 FQGNSA, per germline. This CDR3 comprises 14 residues. CDR3: CASSSSGRGETQYF. The DNA for the CDR3 is TGTGCCAGCAGCTCTAGCGGGAGAGGTGAGACCCAGTACTTC.

CDR3 coding DNA: TGTGCCAGCAGCCAAGAGGACAGGTACGAGCAGTACTTC. It codes for CASSQEDRYEQYF. The V call is TRBV13, the J call TRBJ2-7; 7 nucleotides align to TRBD1. Germline V gives CDR1 PRHDT, CDR2 FYEKMQ (reference sequence). This CDR3 contains 13 residues. The V segment lost 5 bases and the J segment 4 bases; nucleotides outside the gene matches: 5.

The chain links TRBV7-2 to TRBJ2-7; a possible D gene is TRBD2 (6 bases). The germline CDR1 and CDR2 sequences are SGHTA and FQGNSA. Trimming left V 6 bases short and J 2 bases short, with 17 bases between. This CDR3 comprises 15 residues. CDR3 region: CASRTHLSGAYEQYF. The CDR3 DNA follows: TGTGCCAGCAGGACCCACCTTTCGGGAGCCTACGAGCAGTACTTC.

The V call is TRBV15, the J call TRBJ1-1; 11 bases align to TRBD1. CDR3 length: 13 residues. Per the germline V gene, CDR1 is LNHNV and CDR2 is YYDKDF (reference sequence). Trimming at V came to 3 bases and at J to 11 bases, leaving 5 bases not matched to a gene. The CDR3 nucleotides are TGTGCCACCAGCAGGGGGACAGGGGGTAATGCTTTCTTT. This gives the protein CATSRGTGGNAFF.

At least ten counts were recorded for this clone. The V call is TRBV6-5, the J call TRBJ2-7; TRBD2 matches at 12 bases. Germline-derived CDR1 and CDR2 are MNHEY and SVGAGI. Trimming took 4 bases from V and 6 from J; bases not matched to a gene: 4. The CDR3 spans 14 residues. The chain's CDR3 is CASSWTSGIGEQYF. The DNA of the CDR3 is TGTGCCAGCAGTTGGACTAGCGGGATTGGCGAGCAGTACTTC.